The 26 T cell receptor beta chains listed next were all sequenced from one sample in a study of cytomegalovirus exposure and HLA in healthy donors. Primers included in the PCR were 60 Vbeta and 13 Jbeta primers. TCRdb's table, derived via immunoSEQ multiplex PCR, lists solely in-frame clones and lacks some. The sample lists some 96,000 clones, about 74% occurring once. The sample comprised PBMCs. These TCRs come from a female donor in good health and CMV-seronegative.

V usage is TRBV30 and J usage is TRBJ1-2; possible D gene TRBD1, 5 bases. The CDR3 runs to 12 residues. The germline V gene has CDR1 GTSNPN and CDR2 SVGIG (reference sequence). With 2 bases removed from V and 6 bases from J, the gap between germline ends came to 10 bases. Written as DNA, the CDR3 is TGTGCCTGGAGTCGGGCAGGGAATGGCTACACCTTC. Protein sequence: CAWSRAGNGYTF.

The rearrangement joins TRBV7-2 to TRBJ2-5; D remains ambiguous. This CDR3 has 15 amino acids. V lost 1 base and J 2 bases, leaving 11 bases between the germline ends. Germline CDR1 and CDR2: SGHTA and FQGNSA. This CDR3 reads CASSLGGSLQETQYF. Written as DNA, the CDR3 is TGTGCCAGCAGCTTAGGCGGCTCGTTACAAGAGACCCAGTACTTC. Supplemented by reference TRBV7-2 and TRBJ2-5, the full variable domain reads GAGVSQSPSNKVTEKGKDVELRCDPISGHTALYWYRQSLGQGLEFLIYFQGNSAPDKSGLPSDRFSAERTGGSVSTLTIQRTQQEDSAVYLCASSLGGSLQETQYFGPGTRLLVL.

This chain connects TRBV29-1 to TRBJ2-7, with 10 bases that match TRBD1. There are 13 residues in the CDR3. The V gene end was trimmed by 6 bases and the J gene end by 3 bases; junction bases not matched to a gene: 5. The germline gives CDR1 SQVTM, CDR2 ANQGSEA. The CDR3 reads CSVARTGGYEQYF. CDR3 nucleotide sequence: TGCAGCGTGGCGAGGACAGGGGGCTACGAGCAGTACTTC.

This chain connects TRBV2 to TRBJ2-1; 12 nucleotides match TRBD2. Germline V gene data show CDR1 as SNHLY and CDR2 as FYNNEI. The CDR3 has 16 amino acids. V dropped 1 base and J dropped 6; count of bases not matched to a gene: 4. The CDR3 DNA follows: TGTGCCAGCAGTGAAGTATCGGGACTAGCGGGCAATGAGCAGTTCTTC. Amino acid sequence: CASSEVSGLAGNEQFF.

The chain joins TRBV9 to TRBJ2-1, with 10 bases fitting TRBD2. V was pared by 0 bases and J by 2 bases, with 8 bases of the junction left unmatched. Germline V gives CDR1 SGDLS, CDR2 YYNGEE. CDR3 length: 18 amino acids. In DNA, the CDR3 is TGTGCCAGCAGCGTAGTCTCTAGCGGGAGATATCCCTACAATGAGCAGTTCTTC. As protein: CASSVVSSGRYPYNEQFF.

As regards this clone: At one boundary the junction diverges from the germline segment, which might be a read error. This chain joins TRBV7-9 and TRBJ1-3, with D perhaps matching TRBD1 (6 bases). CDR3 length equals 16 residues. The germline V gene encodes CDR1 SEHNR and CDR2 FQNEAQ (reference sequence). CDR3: CSSSPQGRPSGNTIYF. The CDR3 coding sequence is TGTTCCAGCAGCCCACAGGGCCGACCCAGCGGAAACACCATATATTTT.

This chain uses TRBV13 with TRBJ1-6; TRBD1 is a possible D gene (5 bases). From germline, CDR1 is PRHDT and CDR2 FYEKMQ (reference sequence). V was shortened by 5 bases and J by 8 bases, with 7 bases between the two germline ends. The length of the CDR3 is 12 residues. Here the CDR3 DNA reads TGTGCCAGCAGCCCCAGGGATTCACCCCTCCACTTT. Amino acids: CASSPRDSPLHF.

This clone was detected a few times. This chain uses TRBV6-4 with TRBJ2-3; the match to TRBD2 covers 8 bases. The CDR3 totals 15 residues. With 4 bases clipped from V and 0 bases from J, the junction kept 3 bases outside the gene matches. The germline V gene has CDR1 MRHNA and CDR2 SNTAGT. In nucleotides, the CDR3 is TGTGCCAGCAGTGTCATAGCGGGAAGCACAGATACGCAGTATTTT. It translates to CASSVIAGSTDTQYF.

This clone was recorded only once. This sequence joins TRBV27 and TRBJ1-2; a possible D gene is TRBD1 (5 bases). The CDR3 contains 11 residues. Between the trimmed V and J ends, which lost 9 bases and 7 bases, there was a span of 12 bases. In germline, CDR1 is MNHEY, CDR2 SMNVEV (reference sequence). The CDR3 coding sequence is TGTGCCAGTCGGGGGGGGGTTGGCTACACCTTC. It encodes CASRGGVGYTF.

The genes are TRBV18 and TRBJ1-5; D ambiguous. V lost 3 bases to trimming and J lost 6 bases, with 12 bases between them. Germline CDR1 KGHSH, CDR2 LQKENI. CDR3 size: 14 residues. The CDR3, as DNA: TGTGCCAGCTCACCTGAGGGAAGTAGTCAGCCCCAGCATTTT. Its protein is CASSPEGSSQPQHF.

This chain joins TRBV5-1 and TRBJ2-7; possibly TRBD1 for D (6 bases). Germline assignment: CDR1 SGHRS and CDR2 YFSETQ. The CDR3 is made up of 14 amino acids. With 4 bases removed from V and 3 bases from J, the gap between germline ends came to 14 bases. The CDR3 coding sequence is TGCGCCAGCAGCCTCGGGACATTGAGCTACGAGCAGTACTTC. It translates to CASSLGTLSYEQYF.

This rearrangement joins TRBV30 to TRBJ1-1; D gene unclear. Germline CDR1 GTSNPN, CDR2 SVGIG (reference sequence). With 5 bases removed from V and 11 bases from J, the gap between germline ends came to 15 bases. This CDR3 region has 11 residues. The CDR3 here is CAWDLRSGAFF. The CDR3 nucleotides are TGTGCCTGGGATTTGAGGAGTGGGGCTTTCTTT.

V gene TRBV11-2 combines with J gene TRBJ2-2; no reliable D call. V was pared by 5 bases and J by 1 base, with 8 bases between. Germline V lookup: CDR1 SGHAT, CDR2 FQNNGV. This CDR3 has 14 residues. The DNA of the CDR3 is TGTGCCAGCAGCCCGAGCAAGAACACCGGGGAGCTGTTTTTT. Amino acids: CASSPSKNTGELFF.

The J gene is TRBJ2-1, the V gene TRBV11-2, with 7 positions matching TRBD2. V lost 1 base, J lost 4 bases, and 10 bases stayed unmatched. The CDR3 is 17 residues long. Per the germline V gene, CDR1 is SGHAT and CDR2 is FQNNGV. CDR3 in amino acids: CASSLGGGDLPYNEQFF. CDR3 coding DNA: TGTGCCAGCAGCTTAGGGGGAGGGGACTTACCGTACAATGAGCAGTTCTTC.

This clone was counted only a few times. CDR3 nucleotide sequence: TGTGCCAGCAGTTTGGACAGGAGGAATCAGCCCCAGCATTTT. It is translated as CASSLDRRNQPQHF. V gene TRBV27 combines with J gene TRBJ1-5, with 7 bases that match TRBD1. V lost 3 bases to trimming and J lost 4 bases; unmatched junction nucleotides: 3. CDR3 length: 14 amino acids. Germline V gene sequence: CDR1 MNHEY, CDR2 SMNVEV (reference sequence).

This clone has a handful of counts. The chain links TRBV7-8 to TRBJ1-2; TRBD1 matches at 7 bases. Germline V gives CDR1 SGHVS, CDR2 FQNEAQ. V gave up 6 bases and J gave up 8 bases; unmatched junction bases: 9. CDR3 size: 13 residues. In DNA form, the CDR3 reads TGTGCCAGCAGTTCGGATGACAGGGACGGCTACACCTTC. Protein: CASSSDDRDGYTF.

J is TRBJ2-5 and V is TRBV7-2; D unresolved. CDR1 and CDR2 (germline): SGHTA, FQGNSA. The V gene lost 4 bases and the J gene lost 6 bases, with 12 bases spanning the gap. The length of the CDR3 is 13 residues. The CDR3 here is CASSSVPGKTQYF. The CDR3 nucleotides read TGTGCCAGCAGCTCCGTCCCAGGAAAGACCCAGTACTTC.

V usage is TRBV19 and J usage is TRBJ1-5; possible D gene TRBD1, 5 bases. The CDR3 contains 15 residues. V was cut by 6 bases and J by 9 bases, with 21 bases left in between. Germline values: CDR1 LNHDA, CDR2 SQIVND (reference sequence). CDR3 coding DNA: TGTGCCAGTAGGAGAGACAGACTGTCAATCCTGCCCCAGCATTTT. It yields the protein CASRRDRLSILPQHF.

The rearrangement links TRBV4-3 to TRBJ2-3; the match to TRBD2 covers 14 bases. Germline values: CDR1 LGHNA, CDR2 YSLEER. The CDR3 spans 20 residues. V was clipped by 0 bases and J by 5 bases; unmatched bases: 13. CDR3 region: CASSQDVTGLAGVSVDTQYF. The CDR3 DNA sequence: TGCGCCAGCAGCCAAGATGTGACGGGACTAGCGGGAGTCTCGGTAGATACGCAGTATTTT.

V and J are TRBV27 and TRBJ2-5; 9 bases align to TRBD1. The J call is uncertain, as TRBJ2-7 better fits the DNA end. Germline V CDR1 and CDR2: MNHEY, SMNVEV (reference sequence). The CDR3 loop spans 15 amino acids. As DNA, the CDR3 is TGTGCCAGCAGACCCCGGGACAGGGCATCCTACGAGCAGTACTTC. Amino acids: CASRPRDRASYEQYF.

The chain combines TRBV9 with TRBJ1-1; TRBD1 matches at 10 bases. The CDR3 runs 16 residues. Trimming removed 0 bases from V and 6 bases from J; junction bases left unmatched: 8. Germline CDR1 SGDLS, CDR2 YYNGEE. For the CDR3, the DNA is TGTGCCAGCAGCGTAGTAGGGACAGGGGTTCTCGCTGAAGCTTTCTTT. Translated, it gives CASSVVGTGVLAEAFF.

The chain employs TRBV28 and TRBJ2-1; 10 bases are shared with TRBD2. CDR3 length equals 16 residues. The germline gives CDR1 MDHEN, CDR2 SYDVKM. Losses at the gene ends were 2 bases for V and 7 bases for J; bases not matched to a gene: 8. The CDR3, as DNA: TGTGCCAGCAGTTTAGTCCTAGCGGGAGTGGGTAATGAGCAGTTCTTC. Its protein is CASSLVLAGVGNEQFF. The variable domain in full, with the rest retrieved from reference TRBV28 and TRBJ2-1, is DVKVTQSSRYLVKRTGEKVFLECVQDMDHENMFWYRQDPGLGLRLIYFSYDVKMKEKGDIPEGYSVSREKKERFSLILESASTNQTSMYLCASSLVLAGVGNEQFFGPGTRLTVL.

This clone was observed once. The CDR3 nucleotides read TGTGCCGCGGGAGCTTTCACCGGGGAGCTGTTTTTT. Amino acids: CAAGAFTGELFF. The chain uses TRBV6-4 and TRBJ2-2, with 7 bases fitting TRBD2. Germline lookup yields CDR1 MRHNA and CDR2 SNTAGT. V gave up 11 bases and J gave up 4 bases; unmatched junction bases: 4. The CDR3 sequence is 12 residues long.

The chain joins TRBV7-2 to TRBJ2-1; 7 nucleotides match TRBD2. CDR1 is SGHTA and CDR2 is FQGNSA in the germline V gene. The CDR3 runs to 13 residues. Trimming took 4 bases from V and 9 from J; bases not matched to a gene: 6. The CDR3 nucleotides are TGTGCCAGCAGCTACGGACTAGTGCCTGAGCAGTTCTTC. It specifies CASSYGLVPEQFF.

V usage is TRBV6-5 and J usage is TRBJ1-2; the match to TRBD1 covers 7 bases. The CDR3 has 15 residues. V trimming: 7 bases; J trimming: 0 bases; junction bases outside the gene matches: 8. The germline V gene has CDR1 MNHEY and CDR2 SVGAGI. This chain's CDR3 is CASKVGQASNYGYTF. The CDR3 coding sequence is TGTGCCAGCAAAGTAGGACAGGCATCTAACTATGGCTACACCTTC.

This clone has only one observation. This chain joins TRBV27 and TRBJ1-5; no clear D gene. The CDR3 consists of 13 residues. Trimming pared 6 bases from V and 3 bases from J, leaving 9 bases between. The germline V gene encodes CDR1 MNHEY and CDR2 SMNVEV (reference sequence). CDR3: CASSPEVNQPQHF. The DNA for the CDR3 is TGTGCCAGCAGCCCCGAGGTCAATCAGCCCCAGCATTTT.